Listed below are T cell receptor beta chains from one sample, sequenced in a study of cytomegalovirus exposure and HLA in healthy donors. Profiled with immunoSEQ multiplex PCR; TCRdb holds only in-frame clones, not every one. The data contain about 140,000 clones, just over 70% of them singletons. Sequenced input: PBMCs. The receptors originated from a woman aged 25 to 39 in good health and CMV-seronegative. Each CDR3 is given with its conserved first and last residue. A D gene is named only where the DNA matches it firmly. Size is omitted from some rows. Given values are once, few, many or a class for expanded clones.

j_call d_call clone_size v_call cdr3_nt cdr3_aa
TRBJ2-7 NA few TRBV2 TGTGCCAGCATGTCGGGGTACGAGCAGTACTTC CASMSGYEQYF
TRBJ2-4 NA NA TRBV5-3 TGTGCCAGAAGCTTGAGAGTCCTAGCCAAAAACATTCAGTACTTC CARSLRVLAKNIQYF
TRBJ2-7 TRBD1 NA TRBV5-1 TGCGCCAGCAGCTCCGGGACAGCTACCTACGAGCAGTACTTC CASSSGTATYEQYF
TRBJ2-1 NA NA TRBV12-5 TGTGCTTCTCGGGGGGCGTCCTACAATGAGCAGTTCTTC CASRGASYNEQFF
TRBJ2-5 TRBD2 few TRBV7-8 TGTGCCAGCAGCTCCAGGACTAGCGGGAGGCTTAAAGAGACCCAGTACTTC CASSSRTSGRLKETQYF
TRBJ2-5 NA NA TRBV6-5 TGTGCCAGCAGTTCCCCAAGTCCGGGGACCCAGTACTTC CASSSPSPGTQYF
TRBJ1-4 TRBD1 few TRBV27 TGTGCCAGCAGTTTTCACCGGGGGACAGGAGGTGAAAAACTGTTTTTT CASSFHRGTGGEKLFF
TRBJ2-3 NA NA TRBV7-2 TGTGCCAGCAGCTTGGCGAGCAGGGTGCAAGGTACGCAGTATTTT CASSLASRVQGTQYF
TRBJ1-5 NA NA TRBV2 TGTGCCAGCAGTGTGTTAGGGGCCGCACCTAATCAGCCCCAGCATTTT CASSVLGAAPNQPQHF
TRBJ1-3 NA NA TRBV30 TGTGCCTGGAGTGTACGGGCCCTCGAGGGTGGAAACACCATATATTTT CAWSVRALEGGNTIYF
TRBJ1-1 NA few TRBV6-1 TGTGCCAGCAGTGAACTCGCCGGGGATGGGACTGAAGCTTTCTTT CASSELAGDGTEAFF
TRBJ2-1 TRBD1 NA TRBV28 TGTGCCAGCAGTTTGATGTCGGGACAGGGACTTGCGGATGAGCAGTTCTTC CASSLMSGQGLADEQFF
TRBJ2-3 TRBD2 NA TRBV9 TGTGCCAGCAGCCTAGCGGGAGGTTTTGGAGATACGCAGTATTTT CASSLAGGFGDTQYF
TRBJ1-2 NA NA TRBV2 TGTGCCAGCAGCTACGACAGTCAAAACTATGGCTACACCTTC CASSYDSQNYGYTF
TRBJ2-5 NA NA TRBV2 TGTGCCAGCAGTTACCAGGACAGTAACCAAGAGACCCAGTACTTC CASSYQDSNQETQYF
TRBJ2-5 NA NA TRBV29-1 TGCAGCGTGCTAGAGGCCCGGACAGCTCACCAAGAGACCCAGTACTTC CSVLEARTAHQETQYF
TRBJ2-5 NA NA TRBV30 TGTGCCGCCCAGACAGATTACCAAGAGACCCAGTACTTC CAAQTDYQETQYF